Listed below are T cell receptor beta chains from one sample, sequenced in a study of cytomegalovirus exposure and HLA in healthy donors. The table came from immunoSEQ multiplex PCR; TCRdb's copy has only in-frame clones and leaves some out. In the table there are over 150,000 clones, 60% to 80% of which are singletons. What was sequenced was PBMCs. The origin of the receptors is a woman in her twenties or thirties in good health and CMV-seronegative. Each CDR3 is given with its conserved first and last residue.

v_call | cdr3_aa
TRBV9 | CASSPGQPGGLRYKQYF
TRBV19 | CASTPRGPGPYQPQHF
TRBV10-2 | CASSESWTSFYEQYF
TRBV7-2 | CASSRRVGGISYEQYF
TRBV4-2 | CASSLNPGGDTGELFF
TRBV18 | CASSLTGFTEAFF
TRBV5-1 | CASSLGLAGGETQYF
TRBV4-1 | CASSQNPGTGNTIYF
TRBV6-4 | CASSDLAGEADTQYF
TRBV6-4 | CASSDRFRLTGENGYTF
TRBV6-4 | CASSPTGGSYNEQFF
TRBV4-1 | CASGGDCLARRENLFF
TRBV28 | CASTLMSGGADGYTF
TRBV30 | CAWSVHFPQGGSGELFF
TRBV27 | CASSSTGLSEKLFF
TRBV2 | CATLGGSTEAFF
TRBV7-9 | CASSLTGSVPGNEQFF
TRBV6-1 | CATRGNPYEQYF
TRBV5-1 | CASSLTGNNQPQHF
TRBV18 | CASSPTRQGTRNSPLHF
TRBV5-1 | CASSLYLNIHTGELFF
TRBV29-1 | CSSTQRGEDTQYF
TRBV6-5 | CASSYSTGEVGDEQFF
TRBV18 | CASSPPYDRGFNEQYF
TRBV5-6 | CASSLESGQNIQYF
TRBV7-9 | CASSLGQGGEKLFF
TRBV9 | CASSVDGTNYNEQFF
TRBV10-3 | CAITPGGSNEKLFF
TRBV7-6 | CASSSRPGQGASEQYF
TRBV7-9 | CSSSLAPETQYF
TRBV6-1 | CASSEERTALGTDTQYF